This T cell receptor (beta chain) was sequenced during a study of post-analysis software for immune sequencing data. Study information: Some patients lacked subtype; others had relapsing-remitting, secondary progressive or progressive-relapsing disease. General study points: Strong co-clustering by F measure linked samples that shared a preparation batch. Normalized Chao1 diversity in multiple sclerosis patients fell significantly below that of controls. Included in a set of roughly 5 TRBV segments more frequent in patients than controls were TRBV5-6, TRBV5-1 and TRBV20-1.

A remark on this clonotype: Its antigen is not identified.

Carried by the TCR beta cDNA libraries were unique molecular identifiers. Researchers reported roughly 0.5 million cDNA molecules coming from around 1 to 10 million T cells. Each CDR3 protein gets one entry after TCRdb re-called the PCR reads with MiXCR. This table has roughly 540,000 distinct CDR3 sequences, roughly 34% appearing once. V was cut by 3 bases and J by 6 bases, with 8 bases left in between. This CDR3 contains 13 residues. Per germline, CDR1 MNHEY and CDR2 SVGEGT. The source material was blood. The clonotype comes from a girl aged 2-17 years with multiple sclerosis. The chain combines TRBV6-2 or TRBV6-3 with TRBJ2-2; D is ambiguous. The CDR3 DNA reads TGTGCCAGCAGTTATGTGCGGTCCGGGGAGCTGTTTTTT. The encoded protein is CASSYVRSGELFF.